The T cell receptor beta chain under discussion was sequenced for a study of blood T cell repertoires in COVID-19. Study details: The United States, Italy and Spain provided the acute and convalescent COVID-19 samples. Sample material is recorded as cDNA or gDNA derived from T cells, B-cell-depleted T cells, or PBMCs.

Original data processing: It was from reference gene primer amplification that nucleated cell counts were estimated. The assay was immunoSEQ multiplex PCR, and TCRdb's table has in-frame clones only and misses some. The DNA gave D and trimming, while V, J and clone size come from that table. The sample records around 130,000 clones, about nine tenths being singletons. Germline-derived CDR1 and CDR2 are SGHAT and FQDESV (reference sequence). The CDR3 runs to 15 residues. V lost 2 bases and J 1 base, leaving 11 bases between the germline ends. The chain couples TRBV11-1 to TRBJ1-1; the D gene is possibly TRBD1 (5 bases). The TCR was taken from a man aged 35 to 55 with acute or convalescent COVID-19. The sample taken for sequencing was peripheral blood. The chain's CDR3 is CASSLRGQTNTEAFF. CDR3 nucleotide sequence: TGTGCCAGCAGCTTACGTGGACAAACGAACACTGAAGCTTTCTTT.